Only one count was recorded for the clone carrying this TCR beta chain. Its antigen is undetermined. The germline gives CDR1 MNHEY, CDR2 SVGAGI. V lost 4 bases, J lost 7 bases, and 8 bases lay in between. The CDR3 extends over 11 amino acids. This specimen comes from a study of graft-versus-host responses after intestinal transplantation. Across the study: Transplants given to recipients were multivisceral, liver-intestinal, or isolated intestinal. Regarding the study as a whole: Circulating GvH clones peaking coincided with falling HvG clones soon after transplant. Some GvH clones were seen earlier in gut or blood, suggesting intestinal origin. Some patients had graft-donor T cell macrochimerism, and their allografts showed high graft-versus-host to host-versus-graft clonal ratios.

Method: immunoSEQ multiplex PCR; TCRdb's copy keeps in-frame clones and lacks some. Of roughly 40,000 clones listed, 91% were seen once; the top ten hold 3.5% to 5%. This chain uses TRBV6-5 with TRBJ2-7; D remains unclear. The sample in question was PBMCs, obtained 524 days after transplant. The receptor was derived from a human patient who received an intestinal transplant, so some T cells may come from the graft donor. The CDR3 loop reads CASSSYGEQYF. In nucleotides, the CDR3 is TGTGCCAGCAGTTCGTATGGGGAGCAGTACTTC.